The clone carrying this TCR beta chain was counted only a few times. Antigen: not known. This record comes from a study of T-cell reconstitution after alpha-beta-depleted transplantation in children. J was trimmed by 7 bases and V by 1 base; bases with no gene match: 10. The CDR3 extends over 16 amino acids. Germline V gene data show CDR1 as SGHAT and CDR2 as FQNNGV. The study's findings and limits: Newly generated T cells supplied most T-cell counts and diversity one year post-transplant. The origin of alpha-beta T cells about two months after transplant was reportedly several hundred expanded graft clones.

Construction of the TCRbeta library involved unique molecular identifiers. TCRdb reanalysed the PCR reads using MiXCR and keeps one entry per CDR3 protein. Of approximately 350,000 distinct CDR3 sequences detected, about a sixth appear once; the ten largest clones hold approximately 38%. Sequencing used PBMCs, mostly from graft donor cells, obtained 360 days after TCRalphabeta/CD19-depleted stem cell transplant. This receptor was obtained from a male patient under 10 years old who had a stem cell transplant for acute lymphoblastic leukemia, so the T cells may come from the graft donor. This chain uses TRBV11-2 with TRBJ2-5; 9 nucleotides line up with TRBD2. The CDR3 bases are TGTGCCAGCAGCTTAGTGTGGCGGGAGGGCCTAGGGACCCAGTACTTC. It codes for CASSLVWREGLGTQYF.